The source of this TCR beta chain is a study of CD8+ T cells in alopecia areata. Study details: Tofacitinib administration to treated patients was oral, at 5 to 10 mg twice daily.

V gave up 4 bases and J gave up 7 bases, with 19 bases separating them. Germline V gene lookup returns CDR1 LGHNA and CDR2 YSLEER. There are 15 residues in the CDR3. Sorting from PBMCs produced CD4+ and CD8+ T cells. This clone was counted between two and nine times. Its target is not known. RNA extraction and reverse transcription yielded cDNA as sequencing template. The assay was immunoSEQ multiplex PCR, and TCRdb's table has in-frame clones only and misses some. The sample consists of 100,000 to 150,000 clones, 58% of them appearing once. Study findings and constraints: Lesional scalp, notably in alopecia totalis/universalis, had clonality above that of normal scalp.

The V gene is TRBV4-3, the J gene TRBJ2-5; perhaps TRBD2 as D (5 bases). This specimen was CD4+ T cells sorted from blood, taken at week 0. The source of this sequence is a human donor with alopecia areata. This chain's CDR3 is CASSPSTPSGGTQYF. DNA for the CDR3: TGCGCCAGCAGCCCCTCTACTCCGAGCGGAGGGACCCAGTACTTC.